This T cell receptor beta chain was documented in a study of T cells in tuberculosis. Only in-frame clones appear in the TCRdb table, and some are missing; sequencing was by immunoSEQ multiplex PCR. There are roughly 92,000 clones in the sample; approximately 90% occur only once, and approximately 1.9% lies in the top ten. Germline CDR1 and CDR2: SGHRS and YFSETQ. CDR3 size: 14 residues. V gave up 0 bases and J gave up 5 bases, with 8 bases separating them. This clone was recorded once. Thawed, overnight-rested PBMC were stained with GMM-loaded CD1B tetramer, viability dye and anti-CD3, then sorted. The lipid loaded on the CD1B tetramers was C32 glucose monomycolate from Rhodococcus equi.

The chain carries TRBV5-1 and TRBJ1-4, with D unclear. The source of this sequence is an adult woman with latent tuberculosis. Input material: CD1b-GMM tetramer-negative cells sorted from PBMCs. The CDR3, as DNA: TGCGCCAGCAGCTTGGTCGGTAGAAATGAAAAACTGTTTTTT. As protein: CASSLVGRNEKLFF.